The 5 T cell receptor beta chains given below trace back to one sample, sequenced in a study of Ad26.COV2.S vaccination and SARS-CoV-2 variants. The treatment denotes: about 20 received Ad26.COV2.S at low or high dose, single or two shots; about 5 received placebo; per-sample allocation not given. Following the first vaccine or placebo injection, samples were taken on day 63. Method: immunoSEQ multiplex PCR; TCRdb's copy keeps in-frame clones and lacks some. The data show more than 300,000 clones, with approximately 86% seen just once and more than 1.5% held by the top ten. Here the sequenced sample was peripheral blood, taken in a trial of Ad26.COV2.S vaccine versus placebo. The receptors come from a person between 18 and 65 years old who received the Ad26.COV2.S COVID-19 vaccine or a placebo.

The chain couples TRBV15 to TRBJ1-4, with a tentative D call TRBD1 (5 bases). The CDR3 runs 17 residues. Per germline, CDR1 LNHNV and CDR2 YYDKDF (reference sequence). V lost 0 bases to trimming and J lost 5 bases, with 16 bases between them. This CDR3 is CATSRDRRGGLNEKLFF. CDR3 sequence (DNA): TGTGCCACCAGCAGAGATCGACGGGGGGGATTAAATGAAAAACTGTTTTTT.

The chain couples TRBV7-6 to TRBJ1-5; a possible D gene is TRBD1 (5 bases). The CDR3 extends over 13 amino acids. Germline loops: CDR1 SGHVS, CDR2 FNYEAQ. Trimming took 4 bases from V and 7 from J, leaving 11 bases between them. CDR3 bases: TGTGCCAGCAGCTCAGGGAATCGACAGCCCCAGCATTTT. Translation gives CASSSGNRQPQHF.

The J gene is TRBJ1-2, the V gene TRBV6-5; D is ambiguous. The length of the CDR3 is 15 residues. Trimming took 0 bases from V and 0 from J, leaving 8 bases between them. The germline CDR1 and CDR2 sequences are MNHEY and SVGAGI. CDR3: CASSYSAPANYGYTF. The CDR3, as DNA: TGTGCCAGCAGTTACTCGGCGCCAGCTAACTATGGCTACACCTTC.

The chain links TRBV19 to TRBJ2-3, with TRBD2 matching over 7 bases. With 6 bases clipped from V and 8 bases from J, the junction kept 8 bases outside the gene matches. The CDR3 spans 13 residues. Germline CDR1 and CDR2: LNHDA and SQIVND (reference sequence). The CDR3 sequence is CASRTGGMITQYF. Written as DNA, the CDR3 is TGTGCCAGTAGGACGGGGGGAATGATTACGCAGTATTTT.

This clone occurred once. The rearrangement uses TRBV4-1 and TRBJ2-7; D is possibly TRBD1 or TRBD2 (5 bases each). Trimming removed 3 bases at V and 0 bases at J, with 18 bases between. The V gene's germline CDR1 is MGHRA and CDR2 YSYEKL. The CDR3 loop spans 17 amino acids. The CDR3 protein is CASSHEDGTVTSYEQYF. The CDR3 coding sequence is TGCGCCAGCAGCCATGAGGACGGGACCGTCACCTCCTACGAGCAGTACTTC.